This passage covers 21 T cell receptor beta chains from one sample sequenced in a study of T cell responses to AZD1222 COVID-19 vaccine. Assay: immunoSEQ multiplex PCR; the TCRdb copy retains only in-frame clones and omits some. The sample lists 140,000 to 150,000 clones; roughly 89% were seen once. The source material was peripheral blood, sampled on day 0 of AZD1222 vaccination. Receptors originate from an adult in good health.

The V call is TRBV19, the J call TRBJ1-5, with TRBD1 as a possible D gene (6 bases). Germline V gene data show CDR1 as LNHDA and CDR2 as SQIVND (reference sequence). This CDR3 region has 13 residues. Trimming cost V 8 bases and J 5 bases, with 13 bases left between them. The CDR3 reads CASSMTGDQPQHF. CDR3 nucleotides: TGTGCCAGTTCGATGACAGGAGATCAGCCCCAGCATTTT.

The chain has TRBV6-1 and TRBJ1-5; D ambiguous. Germline assignment: CDR1 MNHNS and CDR2 SASEGT. This CDR3 is 16 amino acids long. V was cut by 3 bases and J by 7 bases, with 19 bases left in between. The CDR3 loop reads CASSELPPDGRQPQHF. The CDR3 DNA reads as TGTGCCAGCAGTGAGCTCCCCCCGGACGGAAGACAGCCCCAGCATTTT.

V gene TRBV7-9 combines with J gene TRBJ1-3; no definite D call. Germline assignment: CDR1 SEHNR and CDR2 FQNEAQ (reference sequence). Between the trimmed V and J ends, which lost 5 bases and 4 bases, there was a span of 9 bases. The CDR3 is 13 amino acids. The CDR3 region is CASSPDPGNTIYF. The CDR3 DNA reads as TGTGCCAGCAGCCCGGACCCGGGAAACACCATATATTTT.

The rearrangement joins TRBV19 to TRBJ2-2; no clear D. Germline-derived CDR1 and CDR2 are LNHDA and SQIVND (reference sequence). V was clipped by 5 bases and J by 5 bases, with 6 bases between them. The CDR3 runs 12 residues. This CDR3 reads CASSSRTGELFF. CDR3 sequence (DNA): TGTGCCAGTAGTTCAAGGACCGGGGAGCTGTTTTTT.

The chain combines TRBV7-2 with TRBJ1-1, with a possible D match to TRBD1 (6 bases). Trimming shortened V by 5 bases and J by 2 bases, and 9 bases separated the two germline ends. The CDR3 runs 13 residues. CDR1 SGHTA and CDR2 FQGNSA come from the germline V gene. The CDR3 sequence is CASSPTGNTEAFF. The DNA for the CDR3 is TGTGCCAGCAGCCCGACAGGTAACACTGAAGCTTTCTTT. Full variable domain (missing parts from reference TRBV7-2 and TRBJ1-1): GAGVSQSPSNKVTEKGKDVELRCDPISGHTALYWYRQSLGQGLEFLIYFQGNSAPDKSGLPSDRFSAERTGGSVSTLTIQRTQQEDSAVYLCASSPTGNTEAFFGQGTRLTVV.

This clone was seen a few times. One junction end does not reproduce the germline sequence, and a read error may be involved. J is TRBJ1-2 and V is TRBV11-2, with no clear D. CDR3 length: 8 residues. Germline CDR1 is SGHAT and CDR2 is FQNNGV. CDR3 DNA sequence: TGTGCCAGCAGCCCACAGCGCTTC. This translates into CASSPQRF.

The chain joins TRBV28 to TRBJ1-1; possible D gene TRBD1, 5 bases. Germline V lookup: CDR1 MDHEN, CDR2 SYDVKM. The V gene lost 7 bases and the J gene lost 4 bases, with 13 bases spanning the gap. CDR3 length: 13 amino acids. This chain's CDR3 is CASKQAPSTEAFF. For the CDR3, the DNA is TGTGCCAGCAAACAGGCCCCGAGCACTGAAGCTTTCTTT. Based on the CDR3 plus reference TRBV28 and TRBJ1-1, the full variable domain is DVKVTQSSRYLVKRTGEKVFLECVQDMDHENMFWYRQDPGLGLRLIYFSYDVKMKEKGDIPEGYSVSREKKERFSLILESASTNQTSMYLCASKQAPSTEAFFGQGTRLTVV.

The rearrangement uses TRBV27 and TRBJ2-2; TRBD2 matches 8 bases. Losses at the gene ends were 7 bases for V and 5 bases for J; bases not matched to a gene: 6. Germline V lookup: CDR1 MNHEY, CDR2 SMNVEV (reference sequence). This CDR3 has 14 amino acids. Written as DNA, the CDR3 is TGTGCCAGCAACCGGGGGGGCCGAACCGGGGAGCTGTTTTTT. Its translation is CASNRGGRTGELFF.

The chain joins TRBV27 to TRBJ2-1; TRBD2 aligns across 9 bases. The V gene's germline CDR1 is MNHEY and CDR2 SMNVEV (reference sequence). V gave up 3 bases and J gave up 4 bases; unmatched junction bases: 4. The CDR3 spans 15 residues. CDR3 sequence: CASSFRLAGYNEQFF. The CDR3 DNA reads as TGTGCCAGCAGTTTTAGGCTAGCGGGGTACAATGAGCAGTTCTTC.

The V call is TRBV4-3, the J call TRBJ1-3; D unresolved. V lost 8 bases to trimming and J lost 0 bases, with 8 bases between them. This CDR3 spans 13 amino acids. Germline loops: CDR1 LGHNA, CDR2 YSLEER. CDR3 DNA: TGCGCCAGCGCGTACAACTCTGGAAACACCATATATTTT. Translation: CASAYNSGNTIYF.

V is TRBV19 and J is TRBJ1-1; D possibly corresponds to TRBD1 (5 bases). The ends were cut back, 7 bases at V and 4 bases at J, with 16 bases in the middle. Germline V gene data show CDR1 as LNHDA and CDR2 as SQIVND (reference sequence). This CDR3 is built from 14 residues. DNA for the CDR3: TGTGCCAGTACCCCTACCAGGGAGGGCACTGAAGCTTTCTTT. This translates into CASTPTREGTEAFF.

The gene calls are TRBV4-1 and TRBJ2-1, with TRBD1 identical over 7 bases. Germline-derived CDR1 and CDR2 are MGHRA and YSYEKL. There are 16 residues in the CDR3. With V trimmed by 3 bases and J by 10 bases, 15 bases remained unmatched. The CDR3 coding sequence is TGCGCCAGCAGCCACCCACCGGGACAGTCTCCTGGGGAGCAGTTCTTC. Encoded protein: CASSHPPGQSPGEQFF.

The chain couples TRBV19 to TRBJ2-1, with TRBD2 identical over 9 bases. The CDR3 is made up of 14 amino acids. CDR1 LNHDA and CDR2 SQIVND come from the germline V gene (reference sequence). V lost 3 bases, J lost 8 bases, and 5 bases stayed unmatched. The CDR3 bases are TGTGCCAGTAGTATCCCGGGACTAGCTGATGAGCAGTTCTTC. It is translated as CASSIPGLADEQFF.

This chain connects TRBV7-2 to TRBJ2-7; no definite D call. This CDR3 has 14 residues. Germline V gene lookup returns CDR1 SGHTA and CDR2 FQGNSA. With 1 base removed from V and 3 bases from J, the gap between germline ends came to 10 bases. CDR3 DNA: TGTGCCAGCAGCTTAGGGGTCAGAGACTACGAGCAGTACTTC. It specifies CASSLGVRDYEQYF.

The V call is TRBV27, the J call TRBJ1-2; 7 nucleotides match TRBD1. CDR1 and CDR2 (germline): MNHEY, SMNVEV (reference sequence). After removal of 0 bases from V and 6 bases from J, the junction contained 4 bases not matched to a gene. The CDR3 covers 14 residues. The CDR3 reads CASSLSTGSDGYTF. In DNA, the CDR3 is TGTGCCAGCAGTTTATCGACAGGGTCGGATGGCTACACCTTC.

The rearrangement links TRBV11-1 to TRBJ1-1, with unresolved D. V dropped 8 bases and J dropped 6 bases, with 16 bases sitting between them. Germline CDR1 is SGHAT and CDR2 is FQDESV (reference sequence). This CDR3 is 13 amino acids long. CDR3 sequence (DNA): TGTGCCAGCTTTGGCCCCTTCGGTTCTGAAGCTTTCTTT. Its translation: CASFGPFGSEAFF.

This rearrangement joins TRBV18 to TRBJ2-2; tentatively, D is TRBD1 (6 bases). The CDR3 consists of 14 residues. Per the germline V gene, CDR1 is KGHSH and CDR2 is LQKENI. Trimming stripped 4 bases from V and 2 bases from J, with 8 bases between. The CDR3 protein is CASSQGVNTGELFF. CDR3 nucleotides: TGTGCCAGCTCACAGGGGGTAAACACCGGGGAGCTGTTTTTT.

V is TRBV27 and J is TRBJ1-6; no definite D call. Trimming shortened V by 1 base and J by 1 base, and 11 bases separated the two germline ends. Germline values: CDR1 MNHEY, CDR2 SMNVEV (reference sequence). The CDR3 has 17 amino acids. The DNA of the CDR3 is TGTGCCAGCAGTTTATTGGCAGGAATGTCCTATAATTCACCCCTCCACTTT. It specifies CASSLLAGMSYNSPLHF.

The DNA of the CDR3 is TGTGCCAGCAGCAAACGTACACTACAGGGAAATTCACCCCTCCACTTT. This sequence encodes CASSKRTLQGNSPLHF. This chain connects TRBV21-1 to TRBJ1-6; the table's D call, TRBD1, has no DNA check behind it. TRBV21-1 has pseudogene status. CDR3 length: 16 residues.

V and J are TRBV2 and TRBJ1-1, with TRBD1 matching over 7 bases. Unmatched junction bases numbered 10, after V lost 7 bases and J lost 2 bases. The length of the CDR3 is 15 residues. Germline assignment: CDR1 SNHLY and CDR2 FYNNEI. The CDR3 sequence is CASTRSGGFNTEAFF. The CDR3 DNA reads as TGTGCCAGCACCCGCTCAGGGGGTTTCAACACTGAAGCTTTCTTT.

J is TRBJ2-1 and V is TRBV5-1; 8 bases are a match to TRBD2. With 2 bases clipped from V and 7 bases from J, the junction kept 5 bases outside the gene matches. CDR1 is SGHRS, CDR2 YFSETQ, per germline. The CDR3 contains 14 residues. The CDR3 DNA sequence: TGCGCCAGCAGCTTCGGGGGGGCAAGGAATGAGCAGTTCTTC. It yields the protein CASSFGGARNEQFF.